This T cell receptor beta chain is from a study of CD8 T cells in Susac syndrome. Study-wide results and caveats: In Susac syndrome, CD8+ expansion was highest in TEMRA and active disease.

Concerning this clonotype: Its antigen is currently unknown.

The V end lost 5 bases, the J end lost 5 bases, and 10 bases lay between the germline ends. The CDR3 has 11 residues. The germline V gene has CDR1 DFQATT and CDR2 SNEGSKA (reference sequence). The T cells that were sequenced for TCR beta were CD8+ and CD4+ cells from blood. Bulk CD8+ and CD4+ cells came from magnetic negative isolation; CD8+ TEMRA by FACS. Random hexamers were used to reverse transcribe the RNA input (roughly 0.5 to 1 ug). TCRdb reanalysed the immunoSEQ multiplex PCR reads using MiXCR and keeps one entry per CDR3 protein. This table has some 130,000 distinct CDR3 sequences, roughly 94% appearing once.

The material sequenced was CD8+ T cells from PBMCs. V gene TRBV20-1 combines with J gene TRBJ2-7, with a weak D call TRBD2 (5 bases). This clonotype was obtained from a human donor with Susac syndrome. The CDR3 sequence is CSAEDSNEQYF. As DNA, the CDR3 is TGCAGTGCTGAGGACTCTAACGAGCAGTACTTC.